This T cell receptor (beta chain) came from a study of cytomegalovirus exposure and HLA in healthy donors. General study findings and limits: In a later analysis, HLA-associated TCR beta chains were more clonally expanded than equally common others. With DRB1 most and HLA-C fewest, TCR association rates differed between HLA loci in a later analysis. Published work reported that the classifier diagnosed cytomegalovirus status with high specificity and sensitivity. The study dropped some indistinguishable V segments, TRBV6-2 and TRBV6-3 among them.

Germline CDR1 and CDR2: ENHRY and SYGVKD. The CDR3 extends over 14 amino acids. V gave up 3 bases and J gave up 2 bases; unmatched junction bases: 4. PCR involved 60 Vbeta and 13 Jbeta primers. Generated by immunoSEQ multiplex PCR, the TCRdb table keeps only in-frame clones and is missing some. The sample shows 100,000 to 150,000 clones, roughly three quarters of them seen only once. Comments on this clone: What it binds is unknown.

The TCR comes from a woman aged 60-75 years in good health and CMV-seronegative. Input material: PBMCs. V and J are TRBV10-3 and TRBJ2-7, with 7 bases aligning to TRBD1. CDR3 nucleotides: TGTGCCATCAGTGACCGACAGGGCGCCTACGAGCAGTACTTC. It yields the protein CAISDRQGAYEQYF.